One and the same sample provided the 25 T cell receptor beta chains below, sequenced in a study of cytotoxic CD8 clonotypes in ibrutinib-treated CLL. Libraries were prepared by immunoSEQ multiplex PCR; TCRdb keeps only in-frame clonotypes and omits some of them. The data contain approximately 35,000 clones, 71% of them singletons. The sequences come from PBMCs, collected at disease progression, from a patient treated with ibrutinib. These receptors all stem from a human donor with chronic lymphocytic leukemia.

This chain connects TRBV27 to TRBJ1-2; 8 bases line up with TRBD1. The CDR3 spans 15 residues. Looked up from germline, CDR1 is MNHEY and CDR2 is SMNVEV (reference sequence). The ends lost 5 bases at V and 5 bases at J; junction bases unmatched: 10. CDR3 coding DNA: TGTGCCAGCAGTCCTAACCCGGACAGGGCGTATGGCTACACCTTC. Translation gives CASSPNPDRAYGYTF.

This chain connects TRBV6-1 to TRBJ1-2, with D unclear. The CDR3 loop spans 11 amino acids. Germline V lookup: CDR1 MNHNS, CDR2 SASEGT. V lost 4 bases to trimming and J lost 5 bases, with 5 bases between them. CDR3 protein: CASSGLYGYTF. The CDR3 coding sequence is TGTGCCAGCAGTGGGCTTTATGGCTACACCTTC.

This clone was recorded many times. This chain uses TRBV6-1 with TRBJ2-7; D gene ambiguous. V was clipped by 6 bases and J by 6 bases, with 9 bases between them. The germline V gene has CDR1 MNHNS and CDR2 SASEGT. The CDR3 runs to 11 residues. The CDR3 nucleotides are TGTGCCAGCAGCCCCCCTGGCGAGCAGTACTTC. Translating gives CASSPPGEQYF.

Worth noting for this clone: The germline gene is not matched at one end of the junction; a read error may be the cause. The rearrangement uses TRBV5-6 and TRBJ1-4; 7 nucleotides match TRBD1. The V gene's germline CDR1 is SGHDT and CDR2 YYEEEE. This CDR3 region has 15 residues. CDR3 sequence reads: CPSSRGGQGSEKLFF. CDR3 sequence (DNA): TGTCCCAGCAGCAGGGGGGGTCAGGGGAGTGAAAAACTGTTTTTT. The variable domain in full, with the rest retrieved from reference TRBV5-6 and TRBJ1-4, is DAGVTQSPTHLIKTRGQQVTLRCSPKSGHDTVSWYQQALGQGPQFIFQYYEEEERQRGNFPDRFSGHQFPNYSSELNVNALLLGDSALYLCPSSRGGQGSEKLFFGSGTQLSVL.

V is TRBV20-1 and J is TRBJ2-3; D remains unclear. The CDR3 consists of 10 residues. CDR1 is DFQATT and CDR2 is SNEGSKA in the germline V gene (reference sequence). Trimming removed 3 bases at V and 5 bases at J, with 3 bases between. The CDR3, as DNA: TGCAGTGCTAGTAGAGATACGCAGTATTTT. Amino acid sequence: CSASRDTQYF.

The V and J genes are TRBV6-1 and TRBJ1-2; D unresolved. This CDR3 has 12 residues. CDR1 MNHNS and CDR2 SASEGT come from the germline V gene. V lost 2 bases and J 7 bases, leaving 8 bases between the germline ends. This chain's CDR3 is CASSEPSAGYTF. In nucleotides, the CDR3 is TGTGCCAGCAGTGAACCGAGCGCTGGCTACACCTTC.

The rearrangement links TRBV7-6 to TRBJ2-1; 11 nucleotides match TRBD1. The CDR3 length is 15 residues. CDR1 SGHVS and CDR2 FNYEAQ come from the germline V gene. Trimming at V came to 2 bases and at J to 7 bases, leaving 4 bases not matched to a gene. As DNA, the CDR3 is TGTGCCAGCAGCTTAAGGACAGGGGGCGGAAATGAGCAGTTCTTC. It translates to CASSLRTGGGNEQFF.

This clone was recorded many times. This CDR3 reads CATSKTGNNQPQHF. In DNA, the CDR3 is TGTGCCACCAGTAAGACAGGGAACAATCAGCCCCAGCATTTT. This chain uses TRBV15 with TRBJ1-5, with TRBD1 matching 7 bases. Germline V gene lookup returns CDR1 LNHNV and CDR2 YYDKDF (reference sequence). The CDR3 has 14 amino acids. The trim removed 6 bases at V and 3 bases at J, leaving 5 bases unmatched.

V is TRBV19 and J is TRBJ1-5; the D gene is possibly TRBD1 (6 bases). Trimming shortened V by 5 bases and J by 4 bases, and 15 bases separated the two germline ends. The CDR3 runs 15 residues. Germline V gene data show CDR1 as LNHDA and CDR2 as SQIVND (reference sequence). The CDR3, as DNA: TGTGCCAGTAGTTACAGGGAAGTTGGGAATCAGCCCCAGCATTTT. Residues: CASSYREVGNQPQHF. Filled out from reference TRBV19 and TRBJ1-5, the complete variable domain reads DGGITQSPKYLFRKEGQNVTLSCEQNLNHDAMYWYRQDPGQGLRLIYYSQIVNDFQKGDIAEGYSVSREKKESFPLTVTSAQKNPTAFYLCASSYREVGNQPQHFGDGTRLSIL.

The gene calls are TRBV12-5 and TRBJ2-2; 11 bases match TRBD2. This CDR3 contains 17 residues. Germline V gives CDR1 LGHNT, CDR2 FRNRAP. Trimming at V came to 1 base and at J to 3 bases, leaving 4 bases not matched to a gene. The chain's CDR3 is CASGLAHSGGDTGELFF. The CDR3 DNA reads as TGTGCTAGTGGTTTGGCTCATAGCGGGGGGGACACCGGGGAGCTGTTTTTT.

The chain links TRBV5-1 to TRBJ2-5; 8 bases align to TRBD1. Germline loops: CDR1 SGHRS, CDR2 YFSETQ. The CDR3 spans 13 residues. With 4 bases clipped from V and 5 bases from J, the junction kept 4 bases outside the gene matches. The CDR3 loop is CASSATGDETQYF. DNA of the CDR3: TGCGCCAGCAGCGCGACAGGGGATGAGACCCAGTACTTC.

The chain links TRBV10-2 to TRBJ1-2, with 10 bases aligning to TRBD1. Germline loops: CDR1 WSHSY, CDR2 SAAADI. This CDR3 spans 14 amino acids. Trimming cost V 6 bases and J 4 bases; bases outside gene matches: 5. The CDR3 DNA sequence: TGCGCCAGCAGATCGACAGGGGGCGTCTATGGCTACACCTTC. It codes for CASRSTGGVYGYTF.

This rearrangement joins TRBV27 to TRBJ2-7; the match to TRBD1 covers 10 bases. Looked up from germline, CDR1 is MNHEY and CDR2 is SMNVEV (reference sequence). This CDR3 comprises 14 residues. J gave up 5 bases and V 7 bases, and 8 bases lay outside the gene matches. The CDR3 DNA reads TGTGCCAGCACACCTGCGGGACAGGGGCACGAGCAGTACTTC. Protein: CASTPAGQGHEQYF.

This clone has only one observation. J is TRBJ1-1 and V is TRBV6-1; D might be TRBD1 (5 bases). Trimming pared 4 bases from V and 5 bases from J, leaving 14 bases between. The germline gives CDR1 MNHNS, CDR2 SASEGT. This CDR3 is 14 amino acids long. The CDR3 protein is CASSVSGAGTEAFF. The DNA of the CDR3 is TGTGCCAGCAGTGTTTCCGGGGCTGGAACTGAAGCTTTCTTT.

The chain carries TRBV5-1 and TRBJ2-2; D call uncertain. V shed 1 base and J shed 8 bases, with 6 bases lying between them. Per the germline V gene, CDR1 is SGHRS and CDR2 is YFSETQ. The CDR3 contains 12 residues. For the CDR3, the DNA is TGCGCCAGCAGCTTGTCACAAGGGGAGCTGTTTTTT. This translates into CASSLSQGELFF.

The V gene is TRBV5-1, the J gene TRBJ2-5, with 12 bases fitting TRBD2. The CDR3 length is 17 residues. The germline CDR1 and CDR2 sequences are SGHRS and YFSETQ. V lost 4 bases, J lost 2 bases, and 9 bases stayed unmatched. CDR3 DNA: TGCGCCAGCAGCAACCCACTAGCGGGGGGTTTTCAAGAGACCCAGTACTTC. Encoded protein: CASSNPLAGGFQETQYF.

The chain employs TRBV28 and TRBJ2-1; possible D gene TRBD2, 6 bases. The CDR3 is 13 residues long. Germline values: CDR1 MDHEN, CDR2 SYDVKM. V lost 2 bases, J lost 6 bases, and 8 bases lay in between. CDR3 sequence: CASSLGGGNEQFF. The DNA of the CDR3 is TGTGCCAGCAGTTTAGGGGGAGGCAATGAGCAGTTCTTC.

The V gene is TRBV5-1, the J gene TRBJ2-1; 7 nucleotides align to TRBD1. V lost 7 bases to trimming and J lost 4 bases; unmatched junction nucleotides: 8. The CDR3 totals 14 residues. Germline assignment: CDR1 SGHRS and CDR2 YFSETQ. The CDR3 DNA follows: TGCGCCAGCCGTACCGGGACAGATTACAATGAGCAGTTCTTC. Residues: CASRTGTDYNEQFF. The whole variable domain, filled in from reference TRBV5-1 and TRBJ2-1, reads KAGVTQTPRYLIKTRGQQVTLSCSPISGHRSVSWYQQTPGQGLQFLFEYFSETQRNKGNFPGRFSGRQFSNSRSEMNVSTLELGDSALYLCASRTGTDYNEQFFGPGTRLTVL.

The chain has TRBV6-1 and TRBJ1-3, with D uncertain. Germline CDR1 is MNHNS and CDR2 is SASEGT. This CDR3 spans 18 amino acids. V lost 1 base and J 0 bases, leaving 16 bases between the germline ends. CDR3 sequence (DNA): TGTGCCAGCAGTGAAGAGTGGGCGGGCAGAAGCTCTGGAAACACCATATATTTT. Its protein is CASSEEWAGRSSGNTIYF.

The chain recombines TRBV6-1 with TRBJ2-2; D ambiguous. CDR1 MNHNS and CDR2 SASEGT come from the germline V gene. V was trimmed by 6 bases and J by 5 bases, leaving 4 bases between them. This CDR3 is 11 amino acids long. The CDR3 here is CASRETGELFF. As DNA, the CDR3 is TGTGCCAGCAGGGAAACCGGGGAGCTGTTTTTT.

This clone was observed a few times. The chain employs TRBV6-6 and TRBJ1-2; D possibly corresponds to TRBD1 (5 bases). This CDR3 region has 14 residues. Germline V lookup: CDR1 MNHNY, CDR2 SVGAGI (reference sequence). The V gene lost 7 bases and the J gene lost 4 bases, with 16 bases spanning the gap. The DNA of the CDR3 is TGTGCCAGCACCTTCGGGGGAAGGGGCTATGGCTACACCTTC. Protein: CASTFGGRGYGYTF.

The chain joins TRBV5-6 to TRBJ1-5, with 11 bases aligning to TRBD1. The V and J ends lost 0 bases and 6 bases, in that order; junction bases with no gene match: 5. The V gene's germline CDR1 is SGHDT and CDR2 YYEEEE. The CDR3 consists of 16 residues. CDR3 DNA sequence: TGTGCCAGCAGCTTGGCCGGGACAGGGGGAGGTCAGCCCCAGCATTTT. It codes for CASSLAGTGGGQPQHF.

This clone showed up just once. The V and J genes are TRBV11-2 and TRBJ1-2; tentatively, D is TRBD1 (6 bases). Germline loops: CDR1 SGHAT, CDR2 FQNNGV. The CDR3 totals 14 residues. Deletions cut 1 base from V and 8 bases from J, with 14 bases between. The CDR3 region is CASSLGGGRGGYTF. For the CDR3, the DNA is TGTGCCAGCAGCTTAGGAGGGGGGCGGGGGGGCTACACCTTC. Variable domain in full (rest from reference TRBV11-2 and TRBJ1-2): EAGVAQSPRYKIIEKRQSVAFWCNPISGHATLYWYQQILGQGPKLLIQFQNNGVVDDSQLPKDRFSAERLKGVDSTLKIQPAKLEDSAVYLCASSLGGGRGGYTFGSGTRLTVV.

In DNA form, the CDR3 reads TGTGCCAGCAGCCAGGGGCGACGGGATGAGCAGTTCTTC. Translating it yields CASSQGRRDEQFF. The V call is TRBV28, the J call TRBJ2-1; tentatively, D is TRBD1 (6 bases). The CDR3 is 13 amino acids. V gave up 6 bases and J gave up 8 bases, with 14 bases separating them. Looked up from germline, CDR1 is MDHEN and CDR2 is SYDVKM.

This rearrangement joins TRBV4-1 to TRBJ2-1; 10 bases fit TRBD1. The CDR3 contains 15 residues. Germline CDR1 reads MGHRA; CDR2 reads YSYEKL. V was clipped by 5 bases and J by 8 bases; unmatched bases: 9. CDR3 DNA: TGCGCCAGCAGCTACCGGGACAGGGGAGGGGATGAGCAGTTCTTC. Encoded protein: CASSYRDRGGDEQFF.